These 2 T cell receptor beta chains were all obtained from the same sample, sequenced in a study of blood T cells in healthy people across ages. Primed by a sample-barcoded 5' primer and a J-beta primer mix, a second PCR proceeded for 7 to 11 cycles. Via MiXCR, TCRdb re-called the 5' RACE reads, giving one row per CDR3 protein. The sample carries about 1.8 million distinct CDR3 sequences, 40% to 55% recorded once. Material for sequencing was blood. Receptor source: a woman aged 40 to 55 in good health.

The chain employs TRBV27 and TRBJ2-7; D possibly matches TRBD1 or TRBD2 (5 bases each). This CDR3 region has 14 residues. Trimming left V 5 bases short and J 2 bases short, with 13 bases between. The V gene's germline CDR1 is MNHEY and CDR2 SMNVEV (reference sequence). The CDR3, as DNA: TGTGCCAGCAGTACCTTGAGGGGTCCCTACGAGCAGTACTTC. Translating it yields CASSTLRGPYEQYF.

The CDR3: CSARGQITDTQYF. The CDR3 nucleotides are TGCAGTGCTAGAGGACAGATCACAGATACGCAGTATTTT. This chain uses TRBV20-1 with TRBJ2-3; possibly TRBD1 for D (5 bases). CDR1 is DFQATT and CDR2 is SNEGSKA in the germline V gene (reference sequence). This CDR3 has 13 residues. Trimming took 1 base from V and 2 from J, leaving 7 bases between them.